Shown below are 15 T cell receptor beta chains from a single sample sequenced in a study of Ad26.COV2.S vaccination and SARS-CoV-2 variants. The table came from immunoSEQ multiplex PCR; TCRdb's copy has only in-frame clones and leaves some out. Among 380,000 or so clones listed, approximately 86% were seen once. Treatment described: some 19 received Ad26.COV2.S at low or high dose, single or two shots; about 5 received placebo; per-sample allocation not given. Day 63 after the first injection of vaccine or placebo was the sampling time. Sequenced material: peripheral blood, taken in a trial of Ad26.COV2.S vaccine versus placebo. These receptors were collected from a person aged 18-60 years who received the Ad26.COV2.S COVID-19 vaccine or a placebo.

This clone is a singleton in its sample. The CDR3, as DNA: TGCGCCAGCAGCCAAGAGGGGAGTAACTATGGCTACACCTTC. As protein: CASSQEGSNYGYTF. J is TRBJ1-2 and V is TRBV4-3; D call uncertain. This CDR3 has 14 amino acids. Germline V gives CDR1 LGHNA, CDR2 YSLEER. With 0 bases removed from V and 1 base from J, the gap between germline ends came to 6 bases.

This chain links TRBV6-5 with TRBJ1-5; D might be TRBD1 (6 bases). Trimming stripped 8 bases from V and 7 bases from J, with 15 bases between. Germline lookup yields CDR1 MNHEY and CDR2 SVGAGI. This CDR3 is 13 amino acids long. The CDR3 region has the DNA TGTGCCAGCTCACAGGGAGGGGGGCAGCCCCAGCATTTT. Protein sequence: CASSQGGGQPQHF.

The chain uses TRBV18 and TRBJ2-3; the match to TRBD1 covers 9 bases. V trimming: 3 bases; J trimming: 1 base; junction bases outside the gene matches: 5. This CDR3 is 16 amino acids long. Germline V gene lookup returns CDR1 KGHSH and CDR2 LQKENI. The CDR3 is CASSPYRTGGTDTQYF. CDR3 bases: TGTGCCAGCTCACCTTACCGGACAGGGGGCACAGATACGCAGTATTTT.

The CDR3 region has the DNA TGTGCCATCTCGGGTGGACAGGTTGGCTACTACGAGCAGTACTTC. Encoded protein: CAISGGQVGYYEQYF. The chain combines TRBV7-2 with TRBJ2-7, with TRBD1 identical over 7 bases. Germline V CDR1 and CDR2: SGHTA, FQGNSA. CDR3 size: 15 residues. V gave up 10 bases and J gave up 3 bases; unmatched junction bases: 15.

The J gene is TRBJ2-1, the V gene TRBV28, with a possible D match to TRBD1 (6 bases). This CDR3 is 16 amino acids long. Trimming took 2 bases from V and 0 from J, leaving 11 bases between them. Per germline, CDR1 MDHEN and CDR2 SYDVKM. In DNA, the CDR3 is TGTGCCAGCAGTTTAACGACAGGCCCCTCCTACAATGAGCAGTTCTTC. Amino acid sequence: CASSLTTGPSYNEQFF. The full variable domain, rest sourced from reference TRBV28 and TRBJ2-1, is DVKVTQSSRYLVKRTGEKVFLECVQDMDHENMFWYRQDPGLGLRLIYFSYDVKMKEKGDIPEGYSVSREKKERFSLILESASTNQTSMYLCASSLTTGPSYNEQFFGPGTRLTVL.

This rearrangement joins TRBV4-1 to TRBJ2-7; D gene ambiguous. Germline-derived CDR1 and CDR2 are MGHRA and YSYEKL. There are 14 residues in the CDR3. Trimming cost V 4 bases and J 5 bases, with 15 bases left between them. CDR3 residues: CASSPTPLDHEQYF. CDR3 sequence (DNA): TGCGCCAGCAGCCCCACCCCCCTCGACCACGAGCAGTACTTC.

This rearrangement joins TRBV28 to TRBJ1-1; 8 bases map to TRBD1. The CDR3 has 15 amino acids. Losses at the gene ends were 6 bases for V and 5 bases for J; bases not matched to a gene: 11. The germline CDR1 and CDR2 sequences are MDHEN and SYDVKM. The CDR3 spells CASSQADRQGTEAFF. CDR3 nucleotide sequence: TGTGCCAGCAGCCAAGCTGATCGACAGGGGACTGAAGCTTTCTTT.

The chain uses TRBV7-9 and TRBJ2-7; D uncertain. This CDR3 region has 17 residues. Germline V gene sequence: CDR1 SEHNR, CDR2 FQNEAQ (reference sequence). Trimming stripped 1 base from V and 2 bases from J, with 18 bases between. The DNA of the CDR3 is TGTGCCAGCAGCTTAGTAGGGTCGCCAGACTCGACCTACGAGCAGTACTTC. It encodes CASSLVGSPDSTYEQYF.

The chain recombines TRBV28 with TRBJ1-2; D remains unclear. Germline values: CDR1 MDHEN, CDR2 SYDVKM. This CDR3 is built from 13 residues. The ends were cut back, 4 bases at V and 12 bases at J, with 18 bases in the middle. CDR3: CASSSPRGQDDTF. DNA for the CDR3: TGTGCCAGCAGTTCCCCGCGCGGCCAGGACGACACCTTC.

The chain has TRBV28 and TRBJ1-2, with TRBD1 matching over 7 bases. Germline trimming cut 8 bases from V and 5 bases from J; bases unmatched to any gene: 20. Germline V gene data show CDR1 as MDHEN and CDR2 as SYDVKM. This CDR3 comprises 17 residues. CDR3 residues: CASGYDRAGRWVYGYTF. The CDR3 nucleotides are TGTGCCAGCGGGTACGACAGGGCTGGCCGTTGGGTGTATGGCTACACCTTC.

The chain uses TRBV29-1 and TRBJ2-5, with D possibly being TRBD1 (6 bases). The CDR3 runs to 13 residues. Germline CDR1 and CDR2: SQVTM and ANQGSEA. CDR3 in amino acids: CRFSGQIQETQYF. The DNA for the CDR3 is TGCAGGTTCTCAGGACAGATTCAAGAGACCCAGTACTTC.

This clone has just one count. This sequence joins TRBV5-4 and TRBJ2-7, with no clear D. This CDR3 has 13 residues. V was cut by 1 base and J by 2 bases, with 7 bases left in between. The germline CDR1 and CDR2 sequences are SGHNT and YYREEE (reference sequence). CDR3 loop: CASSLTPAYEQYF. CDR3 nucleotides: TGTGCCAGCAGCTTGACACCAGCCTACGAGCAGTACTTC.

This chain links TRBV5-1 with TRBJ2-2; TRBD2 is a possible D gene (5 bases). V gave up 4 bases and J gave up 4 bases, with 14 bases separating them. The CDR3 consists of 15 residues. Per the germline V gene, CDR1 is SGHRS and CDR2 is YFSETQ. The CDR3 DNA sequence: TGCGCCAGCAGCCCAAAGGCGGGTCCCACCGGGGAGCTGTTTTTT. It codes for CASSPKAGPTGELFF.

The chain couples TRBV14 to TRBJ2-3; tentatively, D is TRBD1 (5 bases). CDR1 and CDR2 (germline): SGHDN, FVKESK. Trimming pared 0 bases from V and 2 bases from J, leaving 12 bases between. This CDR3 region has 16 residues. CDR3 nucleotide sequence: TGTGCCAGCAGCCAAGATAACTACAGGTACACAGATACGCAGTATTTT. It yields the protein CASSQDNYRYTDTQYF.

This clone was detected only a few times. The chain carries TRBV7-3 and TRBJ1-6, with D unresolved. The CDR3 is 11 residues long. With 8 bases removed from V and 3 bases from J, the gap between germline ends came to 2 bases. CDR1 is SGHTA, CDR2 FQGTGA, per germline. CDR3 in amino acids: CASLYNSPLHF. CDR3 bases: TGTGCCAGCCTCTATAATTCACCCCTCCACTTT.